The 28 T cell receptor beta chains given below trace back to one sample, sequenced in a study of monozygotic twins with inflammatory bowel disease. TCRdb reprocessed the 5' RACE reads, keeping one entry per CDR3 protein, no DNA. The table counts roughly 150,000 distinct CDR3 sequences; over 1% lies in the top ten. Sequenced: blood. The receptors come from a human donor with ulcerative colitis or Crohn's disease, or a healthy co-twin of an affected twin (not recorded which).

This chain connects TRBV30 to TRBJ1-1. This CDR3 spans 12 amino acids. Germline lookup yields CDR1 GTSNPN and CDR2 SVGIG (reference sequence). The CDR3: CASLPRGTEAFF.

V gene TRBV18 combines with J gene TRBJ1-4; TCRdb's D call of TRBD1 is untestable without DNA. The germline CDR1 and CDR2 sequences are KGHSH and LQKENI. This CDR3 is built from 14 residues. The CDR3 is CASSPTRGGEKLFF.

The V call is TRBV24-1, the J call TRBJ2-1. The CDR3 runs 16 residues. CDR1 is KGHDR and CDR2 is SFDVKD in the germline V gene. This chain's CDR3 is CATSDPQGSSVYEQFF.

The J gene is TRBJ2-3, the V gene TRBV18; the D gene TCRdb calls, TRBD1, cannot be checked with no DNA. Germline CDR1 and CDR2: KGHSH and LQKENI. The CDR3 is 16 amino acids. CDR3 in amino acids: CASSPLAGLWTDTQYF.

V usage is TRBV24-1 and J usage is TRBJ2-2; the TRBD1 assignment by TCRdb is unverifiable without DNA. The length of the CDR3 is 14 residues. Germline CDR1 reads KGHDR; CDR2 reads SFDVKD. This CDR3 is CATSDPQGYGELFF.

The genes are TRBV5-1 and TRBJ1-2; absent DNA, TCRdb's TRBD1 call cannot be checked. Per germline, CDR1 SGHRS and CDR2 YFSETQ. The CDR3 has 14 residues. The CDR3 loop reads CASSYGQKNYGYTF. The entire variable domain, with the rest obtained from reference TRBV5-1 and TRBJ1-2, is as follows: KAGVTQTPRYLIKTRGQQVTLSCSPISGHRSVSWYQQTPGQGLQFLFEYFSETQRNKGNFPGRFSGRQFSNSRSEMNVSTLELGDSALYLCASSYGQKNYGYTFGSGTRLTVV.

CDR3 sequence: CASSRQGGGTEAFF. The gene calls are TRBV3-1 and TRBJ1-1; TCRdb selects TRBD1, and the lack of DNA leaves this call unchecked. The CDR3 has 14 residues. Germline values: CDR1 LGHDT, CDR2 YNNKEL (reference sequence).

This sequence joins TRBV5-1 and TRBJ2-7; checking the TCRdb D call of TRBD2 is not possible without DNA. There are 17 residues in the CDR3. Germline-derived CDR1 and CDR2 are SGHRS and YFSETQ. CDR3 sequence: CASSLGLAGGYTPEQYF.

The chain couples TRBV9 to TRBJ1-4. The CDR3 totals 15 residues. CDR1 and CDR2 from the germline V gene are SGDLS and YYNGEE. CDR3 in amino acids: CASSVGIATNEKLFF.

CDR3 sequence reads: CASSKAGMETQYF. V gene TRBV7-9 combines with J gene TRBJ2-5. CDR3 length: 13 residues. Germline V lookup: CDR1 SEHNR, CDR2 FQNEAQ (reference sequence).

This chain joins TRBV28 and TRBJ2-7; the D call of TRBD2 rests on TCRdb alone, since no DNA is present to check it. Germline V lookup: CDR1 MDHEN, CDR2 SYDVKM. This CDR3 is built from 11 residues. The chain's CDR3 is CASSLPPEQYF.

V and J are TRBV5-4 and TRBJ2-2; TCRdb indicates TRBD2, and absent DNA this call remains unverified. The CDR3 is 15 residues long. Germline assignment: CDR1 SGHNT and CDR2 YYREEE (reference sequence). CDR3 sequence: CASSPWTGDTGELFF.

The CDR3: CASGTGGSNQPQHF. The chain couples TRBV6-1 to TRBJ1-5; the D call from TCRdb, TRBD1, cannot be confirmed without DNA. The CDR3 totals 14 residues. Germline CDR1 and CDR2: MNHNS and SASEGT.

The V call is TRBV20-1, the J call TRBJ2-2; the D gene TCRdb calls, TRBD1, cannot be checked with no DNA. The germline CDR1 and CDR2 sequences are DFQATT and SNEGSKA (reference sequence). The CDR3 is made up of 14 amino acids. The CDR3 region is CSAKGEFSTGELFF.

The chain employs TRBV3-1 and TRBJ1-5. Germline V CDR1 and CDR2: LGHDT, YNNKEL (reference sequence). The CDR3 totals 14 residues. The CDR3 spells CASSQDRKVQPQHF.

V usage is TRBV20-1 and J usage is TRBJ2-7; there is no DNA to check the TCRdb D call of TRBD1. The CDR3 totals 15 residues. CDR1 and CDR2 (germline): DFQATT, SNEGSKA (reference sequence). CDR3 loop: CSARVATTGLYEQYF.

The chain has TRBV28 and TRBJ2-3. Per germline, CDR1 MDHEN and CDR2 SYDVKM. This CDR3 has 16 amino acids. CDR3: CASSFGQRLDSDTQYF.

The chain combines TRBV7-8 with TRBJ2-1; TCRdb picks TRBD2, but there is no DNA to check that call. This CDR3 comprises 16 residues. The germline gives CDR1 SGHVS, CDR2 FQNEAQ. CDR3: CASSLVGLAGPNEQFF.

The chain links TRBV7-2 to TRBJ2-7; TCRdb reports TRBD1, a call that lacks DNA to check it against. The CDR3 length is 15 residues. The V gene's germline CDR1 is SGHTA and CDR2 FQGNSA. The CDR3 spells CASSFGTPQTYEQYF.

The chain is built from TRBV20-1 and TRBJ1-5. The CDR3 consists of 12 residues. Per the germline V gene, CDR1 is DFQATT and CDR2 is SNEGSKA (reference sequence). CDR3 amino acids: CSARDTNQPQHF.

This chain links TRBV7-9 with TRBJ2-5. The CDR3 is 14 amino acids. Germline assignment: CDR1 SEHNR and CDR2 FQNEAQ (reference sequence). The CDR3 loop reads CASGFGLAGETQYF.

This chain's CDR3 is CSGGQNTEAFF. The chain employs TRBV29-1 and TRBJ1-1; as DNA is missing, the TRBD1 call by TCRdb cannot be tested. The CDR3 extends over 11 amino acids. Per germline, CDR1 SQVTM and CDR2 ANQGSEA.

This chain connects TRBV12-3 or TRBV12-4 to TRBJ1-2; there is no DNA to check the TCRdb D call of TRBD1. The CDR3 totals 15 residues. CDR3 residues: CASSLGDRGNYGYTF.

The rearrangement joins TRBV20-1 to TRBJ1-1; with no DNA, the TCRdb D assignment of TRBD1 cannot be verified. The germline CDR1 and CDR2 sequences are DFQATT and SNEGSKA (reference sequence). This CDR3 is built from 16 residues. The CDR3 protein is CSASDRDRAEVPEAFF.

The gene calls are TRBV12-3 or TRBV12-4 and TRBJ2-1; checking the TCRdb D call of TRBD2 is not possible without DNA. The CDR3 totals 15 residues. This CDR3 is CASSLLAGRVNEQFF.

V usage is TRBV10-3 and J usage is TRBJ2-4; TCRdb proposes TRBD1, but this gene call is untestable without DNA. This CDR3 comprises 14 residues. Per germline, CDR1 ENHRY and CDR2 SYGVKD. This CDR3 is CAISEAGLKNIQYF.

The CDR3 sequence: CASSIPRRSNQPQHF. This chain links TRBV19 with TRBJ1-5. The CDR3 has 15 amino acids. Germline V gene sequence: CDR1 LNHDA, CDR2 SQIVND (reference sequence).

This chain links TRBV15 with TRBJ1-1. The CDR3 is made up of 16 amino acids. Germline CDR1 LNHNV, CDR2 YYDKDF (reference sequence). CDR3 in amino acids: CATSRDSVGADTEAFF.